The TCR beta chain described here comes from a study of cytomegalovirus exposure and HLA in healthy donors (dated by TCRdb to 2016 to 2017). Notes on the research overall: According to a later analysis, one platform produced both the roughly 130 validation repertoires and the 730 or so repertoires of the first cohort. Along with the approximately 650-subject first cohort, a separate validation cohort of around 120 different subjects was used. High-throughput TCR immunosequencing, statistical association of individual TCRs with disease status, and machine learning were combined to predict cytomegalovirus infection status. The study aimed to test whether signatures of past pathogen exposure could be identified by cataloging public T cell receptors.

Remarks on this clone: The clone's antigen remains unknown. No base-level quality is on record; no much larger clone is a single base apart.

Via the germline V gene, CDR1 is MGHDK and CDR2 SYGVNS. The CDR3 numbers 14 residues from cysteine through phenylalanine. The kept DNA is CDR3 alone, 42 bases in frame from the first base. V drops 1 base and J drops 6 bases, leaving 12 bases in between. The full study reports these points: While some public TCRs were present in many individuals, most TCR sequences turned up only very rarely across donors. It was suggested by the authors that the approach could potentially be generalized to other disease states and immunological phenotypes. In vitro tests confirmed that a few of the cytomegalovirus-associated TCR beta chains recognize cytomegalovirus antigens. All 120 or so repertoires were used to score co-occurrence in the validation cohort in a later analysis, because that analysis had no HLA typing for the cohort. Subsequent analysis determined that TCRs grouped into clusters in the first cohort also showed a tendency toward co-occurrence across the 120 validation repertoires, and 94% of cluster scores exceeded 0. The study gave a list of 150 to 200 TCR beta chains associated with cytomegalovirus. The classifier was reported to diagnose cytomegalovirus status with high specificity and sensitivity in both the original cohort and the validation cohort.

The donors were included in the validation cohort of some 110 subjects, a group kept apart from the roughly 670-subject first cohort. Libraries were made using the immunoSEQ multiplex PCR assay. The original pipeline was this. To diagnose cytomegalovirus status from the catalog of TCR beta chain sequences, a statistical classification framework was built. Imported from immuneACCESS, the table was reduced by TCRdb to in-frame sequences with V and J called. These copies leave out some clones; in studies compared against another copy, an unresolved V gene accounts for under half, and the cause of the remainder is not known. D and trimming come from the DNA, and the V and J calls and clone size come from that table. The sample table lists 120,000 or so clones, roughly 89% of them with a count of one. The ten largest clonotypes hold around 1.2% of the sample.

The chain is assembled from TRBV25-1 and TRBJ1-2; matching of 6 bases hints at TRBD1 as the D gene. This sequence originates from a woman between 18 and 30 years old in good health and CMV-seronegative. The specimen sequenced was PBMCs. At the DNA level, the sequence is TGTGCCAGCAGTGAATTGCCGCAGGGGAATGGCTACACCTTC. This gives the protein CASSELPQGNGYTF.